These 20 T cell receptor beta chains were all obtained from the same sample, sequenced in a study of beta chain features in type 1 diabetes. Sequencing targeted expressed TCRB transcripts, as all isolated RNA had been reverse transcribed. Sequencing used immunoSEQ multiplex PCR; TCRdb keeps in-frame clones, though not all of them. The sample has under 450,000 clones, roughly 14% seen once. Sequenced: naive CD4+ T cells from blood. Receptors originate from a man between 25 and 39 years old in good health.

This clone was seen a handful of times. CDR3 sequence: CASSLLQQNTEAFF. CDR3 nucleotide sequence: TGTGCCAGCAGCTTATTGCAGCAGAACACTGAAGCTTTCTTT. This chain uses TRBV7-9 with TRBJ1-1; the D is unclear. Germline CDR1 is SEHNR and CDR2 is FQNEAQ (reference sequence). Trimming pared 2 bases from V and 1 base from J, leaving 8 bases between. The CDR3 totals 14 residues.

The chain joins TRBV21-1 to TRBJ2-1. TRBV21-1 is a pseudogene. This CDR3 spans 10 amino acids. Written as DNA, the CDR3 is TGTGCCAGCAGCATTTATGAGCAGTTCTTC. Translated: CASSIYEQFF.

This clone has a count of ten or more. This chain joins TRBV29-1 and TRBJ2-3; D possibly corresponds to TRBD1 (8 bases). The CDR3 runs 16 residues. Per germline, CDR1 SQVTM and CDR2 ANQGSEA. V shed 8 bases and J shed 5 bases, with 26 bases lying between them. The CDR3 coding sequence is TGCAGCACCCTTATATTAGCGACAGGGGAGGGAGATACGCAGTATTTT. Amino acids: CSTLILATGEGDTQYF.

The rearrangement uses TRBV6-6 and TRBJ2-7; D ambiguous. CDR1 is MNHNY, CDR2 SVGAGI, per germline (reference sequence). V lost 0 bases to trimming and J lost 0 bases, with 6 bases between them. CDR3 length equals 14 residues. This chain's CDR3 is CASSYSLVSYEQYV. The CDR3 DNA follows: TGTGCCAGCAGTTACTCGCTGGTCTCCTACGAGCAGTACGTC.

This clone was picked up a small number of times. The DNA for the CDR3 is TGTGCCAGCAGCGGACGGATAAACACTGAAGCTTTCTTT. Amino acid sequence: CASSGRINTEAFF. The chain links TRBV27 to TRBJ1-1; D uncertain. CDR3 length: 13 amino acids. Germline V gives CDR1 MNHEY, CDR2 SMNVEV (reference sequence). Trimming took off 6 bases at V and 2 bases at J, with 10 bases between the two ends.

The chain combines TRBV15 with TRBJ2-3; D remains unclear. The length of the CDR3 is 14 residues. Trimming took off 3 bases at V and 4 bases at J, with 11 bases between the two ends. The germline CDR1 and CDR2 sequences are LNHNV and YYDKDF (reference sequence). The CDR3 loop reads CATSRRDVPDTQYF. The CDR3 DNA is TGTGCCACCAGCAGGCGAGATGTACCAGATACGCAGTATTTT.

V is TRBV25-1 and J is TRBJ2-1; 13 bases are a match to TRBD2. The CDR3 is 17 residues long. Germline CDR1 MGHDK, CDR2 SYGVNS. Losses at the gene ends were 3 bases for V and 5 bases for J; bases not matched to a gene: 7. The CDR3 sequence: CASSDLTSGGFHNEQFF. The CDR3 nucleotides read TGTGCCAGCAGTGATTTGACTAGCGGGGGGTTTCACAATGAGCAGTTCTTC.

The chain employs TRBV7-2 and TRBJ2-3; D gene uncertain. Between the trimmed V and J ends, which lost 2 bases and 2 bases, there was a span of 14 bases. Per the germline V gene, CDR1 is SGHTA and CDR2 is FQGNSA. The CDR3 totals 16 residues. The CDR3 DNA follows: TGTGCCAGCAGCTTACGACGGCCGTCGATCACAGATACGCAGTATTTT. This translates into CASSLRRPSITDTQYF.

The chain is built from TRBV7-2 and TRBJ2-5; unclear D gene. The CDR3 runs to 13 residues. V was pared by 1 base and J by 9 bases, with 12 bases between. CDR1 is SGHTA, CDR2 FQGNSA, per germline. The CDR3, as DNA: TGTGCCAGCAGCTTAGACCCAAAAGGAGCCCAGTACTTC. It yields the protein CASSLDPKGAQYF.

J is TRBJ1-6 and V is TRBV7-9; a weak D match, TRBD1 (5 bases). V was pared by 3 bases and J by 7 bases, with 10 bases between. CDR1 and CDR2 (germline): SEHNR, FQNEAQ (reference sequence). This CDR3 has 14 amino acids. The CDR3 sequence is CASSLSGKNSPLHF. In nucleotides, the CDR3 is TGTGCCAGCAGCTTGTCAGGGAAAAATTCACCCCTCCACTTT.

This clone was seen more than once but under ten times. The V gene is TRBV9, the J gene TRBJ2-5; 9 bases are shared with TRBD1. The germline V gene has CDR1 SGDLS and CDR2 YYNGEE. The ends lost 0 bases at V and 4 bases at J; junction bases unmatched: 1. The CDR3 totals 14 residues. CDR3 DNA: TGTGCCAGCAGCGTAGCGGACAGGGGAGAGACCCAGTACTTC. Translating it yields CASSVADRGETQYF.

The V gene is TRBV7-8, the J gene TRBJ2-7; no definite D call. CDR3 length: 11 residues. V was pared by 3 bases and J by 13 bases, with 13 bases between. Germline V lookup: CDR1 SGHVS, CDR2 FQNEAQ. CDR3 sequence (DNA): TGTGCCAGCAGCTTGACGAAGGACGAATACTTC. Translating it yields CASSLTKDEYF.

This chain uses TRBV2 with TRBJ2-5; D is uncertain. The V end was cut by 7 bases, the J end by 6 bases, with 9 bases between. The CDR3 runs to 11 residues. Germline CDR1 reads SNHLY; CDR2 reads FYNNEI. CDR3 coding DNA: TGTGCCAGCACCTCCCGAAAGACCCAGTACTTC. Its translation: CASTSRKTQYF.

This clone was observed a few times. V and J are TRBV6-5 and TRBJ2-2, with D uncertain. CDR3 length: 14 amino acids. Germline CDR1 reads MNHEY; CDR2 reads SVGAGI. Trimming took off 6 bases at V and 4 bases at J, with 12 bases between the two ends. CDR3 in amino acids: CASSRVLFTGELFF. DNA of the CDR3: TGTGCCAGCAGCCGAGTCTTGTTCACCGGGGAGCTGTTTTTT.

This clone was seen more than once but under ten times. As DNA, the CDR3 is TGTGCCAGCAGCCAAGGGGGAGGCCCCAGGTGTTCTGGGGCCAACGTCCTGACTTTC. This gives the protein CASSQGGGPRCSGANVLTF. The rearrangement links TRBV21-1 to TRBJ2-6; the table names TRBD2, a call not compared with the DNA. TRBV21-1 is tagged as a pseudogene. The CDR3 loop spans 19 amino acids.

This clone was seen only a few times. V and J are TRBV6-5 and TRBJ1-2; D might be TRBD1 (6 bases). V was shortened by 1 base and J by 0 bases, with 9 bases between the two germline ends. This CDR3 region has 15 residues. Germline V CDR1 and CDR2: MNHEY, SVGAGI. CDR3 loop: CASSYYTGTNYGYTF. Written as DNA, the CDR3 is TGTGCCAGCAGTTACTACACAGGGACTAACTATGGCTACACCTTC.

This clone was detected only a few times. The chain uses TRBV14 and TRBJ1-6; D is undetermined. The CDR3 is made up of 14 amino acids. Per germline, CDR1 SGHDN and CDR2 FVKESK. The V end lost 4 bases, the J end lost 9 bases, and 13 bases lay between the germline ends. CDR3 loop: CASSPSLHGSPLHF. CDR3 nucleotide sequence: TGTGCCAGCAGCCCCTCCCTTCATGGTTCACCCCTCCACTTT.

This clone has just a few counts. CDR3: CASSHVTGASTDTQYF. The CDR3 DNA reads TGTGCCAGCAGCCACGTTACAGGGGCTAGCACAGATACGCAGTATTTT. This chain joins TRBV4-2 and TRBJ2-3; 7 positions agree with TRBD1. Germline CDR1 and CDR2: LGHNA and YNFKEQ. The CDR3 sequence is 16 residues long. The V segment lost 3 bases and the J segment 0 bases; nucleotides outside the gene matches: 6.

This sequence joins TRBV13 and TRBJ1-1; D is unresolved. The germline V and J ends were trimmed by 1 base and 5 bases, with 20 bases remaining between them. The germline V gene encodes CDR1 PRHDT and CDR2 FYEKMQ (reference sequence). The CDR3 totals 17 residues. CDR3 bases: TGTGCCAGCAGCTTAGTTCCCTGGCGTGCGAGTGGAACTGAAGCTTTCTTT. It specifies CASSLVPWRASGTEAFF. The variable domain in full, completed from reference TRBV13 and TRBJ1-1, reads AAGVIQSPRHLIKEKRETATLKCYPIPRHDTVYWYQQGPGQDPQFLISFYEKMQSDKGSIPDRFSAQQFSDYHSELNMSSLELGDSALYFCASSLVPWRASGTEAFFGQGTRLTVV.

About this clone itself: Other DNA sequences in the sample encode the same CDR3. This sequence joins TRBV7-2 and TRBJ2-6; D is perhaps TRBD1 or TRBD2 (5 bases each). The V gene lost 0 bases and the J gene lost 2 bases, with 5 bases spanning the gap. Germline V gives CDR1 SGHTA, CDR2 FQGNSA. The CDR3 is 15 residues long. The CDR3 sequence is CASSLAGAGANVLTF. CDR3 nucleotides: TGTGCCAGCAGCTTAGCGGGGGCTGGGGCCAACGTCCTGACTTTC. Complete variable domain (other parts from reference TRBV7-2 and TRBJ2-6): GAGVSQSPSNKVTEKGKDVELRCDPISGHTALYWYRQSLGQGLEFLIYFQGNSAPDKSGLPSDRFSAERTGGSVSTLTIQRTQQEDSAVYLCASSLAGAGANVLTFGAGSRLTVL.